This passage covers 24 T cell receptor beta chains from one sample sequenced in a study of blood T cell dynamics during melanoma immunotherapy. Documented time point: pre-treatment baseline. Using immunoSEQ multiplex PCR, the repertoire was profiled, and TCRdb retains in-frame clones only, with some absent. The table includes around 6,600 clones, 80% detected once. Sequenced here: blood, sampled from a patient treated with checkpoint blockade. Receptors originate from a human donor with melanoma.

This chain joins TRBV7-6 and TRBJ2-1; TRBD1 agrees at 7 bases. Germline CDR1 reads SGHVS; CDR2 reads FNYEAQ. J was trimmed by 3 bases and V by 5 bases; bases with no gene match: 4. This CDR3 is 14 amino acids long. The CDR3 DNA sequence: TGTGCCAGCAGCCGGAGACAGGGCTACAATGAGCAGTTCTTC. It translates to CASSRRQGYNEQFF.

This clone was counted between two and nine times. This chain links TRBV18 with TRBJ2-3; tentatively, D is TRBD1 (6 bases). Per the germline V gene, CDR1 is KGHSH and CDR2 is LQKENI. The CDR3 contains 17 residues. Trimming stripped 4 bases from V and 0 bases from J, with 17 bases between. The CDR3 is CASSLNKPGHSTDTQYF. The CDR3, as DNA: TGTGCCAGCTCACTCAACAAACCGGGACATAGCACAGATACGCAGTATTTT.

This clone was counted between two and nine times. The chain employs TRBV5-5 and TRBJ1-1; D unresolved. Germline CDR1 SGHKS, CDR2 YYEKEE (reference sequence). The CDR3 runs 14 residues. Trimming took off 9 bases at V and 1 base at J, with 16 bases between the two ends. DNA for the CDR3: TGTGCCACCACGGCGGGCAGCGAGAACACTGAAGCTTTCTTT. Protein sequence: CATTAGSENTEAFF.

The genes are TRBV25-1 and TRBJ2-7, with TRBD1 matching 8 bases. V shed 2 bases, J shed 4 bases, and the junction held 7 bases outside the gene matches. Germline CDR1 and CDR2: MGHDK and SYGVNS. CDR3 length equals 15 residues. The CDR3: CASSEGNRGIYEQYF. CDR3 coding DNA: TGTGCCAGCAGTGAAGGTAACAGGGGGATATACGAGCAGTACTTC.

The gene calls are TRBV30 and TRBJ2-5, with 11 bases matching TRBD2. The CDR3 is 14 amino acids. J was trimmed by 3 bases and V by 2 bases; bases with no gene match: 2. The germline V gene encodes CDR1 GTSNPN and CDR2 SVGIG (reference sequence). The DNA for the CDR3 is TGTGCCTGGAGTTTTAGCGGGGGGGAAGAGACCCAGTACTTC. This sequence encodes CAWSFSGGEETQYF.

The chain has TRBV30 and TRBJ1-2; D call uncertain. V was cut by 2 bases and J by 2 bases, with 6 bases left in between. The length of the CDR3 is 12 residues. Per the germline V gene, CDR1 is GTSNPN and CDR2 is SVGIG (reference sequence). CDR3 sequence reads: CAWSLSNYGYTF. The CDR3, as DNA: TGTGCCTGGAGTTTGTCCAACTATGGCTACACCTTC.

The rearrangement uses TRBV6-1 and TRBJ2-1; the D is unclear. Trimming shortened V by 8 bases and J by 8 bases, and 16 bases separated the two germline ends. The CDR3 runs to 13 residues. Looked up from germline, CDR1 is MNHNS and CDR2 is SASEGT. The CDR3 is CASGDRLRDEQFF. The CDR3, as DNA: TGTGCCAGCGGGGATCGGCTCCGCGATGAGCAGTTCTTC.

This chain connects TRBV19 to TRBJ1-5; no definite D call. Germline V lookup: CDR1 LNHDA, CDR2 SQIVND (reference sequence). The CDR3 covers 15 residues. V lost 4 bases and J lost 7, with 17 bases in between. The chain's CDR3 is CASSTPPHVGQPQHF. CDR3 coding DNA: TGTGCCAGTAGTACACCCCCACATGTCGGCCAGCCCCAGCATTTT.

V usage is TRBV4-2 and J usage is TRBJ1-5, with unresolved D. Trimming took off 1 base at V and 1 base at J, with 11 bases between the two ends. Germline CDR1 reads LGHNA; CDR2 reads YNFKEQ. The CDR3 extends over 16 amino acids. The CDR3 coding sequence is TGTGCCAGCAGCCAAGTAGGCGGGTTAAGCAATCAGCCCCAGCATTTT. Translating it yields CASSQVGGLSNQPQHF.

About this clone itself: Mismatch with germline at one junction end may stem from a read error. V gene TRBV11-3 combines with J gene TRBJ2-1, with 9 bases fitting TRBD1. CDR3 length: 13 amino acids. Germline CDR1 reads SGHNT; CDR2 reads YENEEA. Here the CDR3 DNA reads TGTGCCAGCAGCGTAGACAGGGGGAATGAGCAGTTCTTC. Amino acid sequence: CASSVDRGNEQFF.

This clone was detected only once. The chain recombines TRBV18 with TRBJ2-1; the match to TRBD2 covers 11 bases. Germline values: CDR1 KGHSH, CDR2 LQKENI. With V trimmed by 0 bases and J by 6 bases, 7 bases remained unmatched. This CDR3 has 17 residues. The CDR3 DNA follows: TGTGCCAGCTCACCACCTGGGCTAGCGGGAGGATCCAATGAGCAGTTCTTC. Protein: CASSPPGLAGGSNEQFF.

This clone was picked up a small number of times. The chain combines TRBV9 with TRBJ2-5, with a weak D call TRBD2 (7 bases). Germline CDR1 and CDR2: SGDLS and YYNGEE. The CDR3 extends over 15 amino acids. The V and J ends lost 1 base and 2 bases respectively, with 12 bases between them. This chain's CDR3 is CASSVRGDTQETQYF. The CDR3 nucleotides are TGTGCCAGCAGCGTACGGGGGGACACGCAAGAGACCCAGTACTTC.

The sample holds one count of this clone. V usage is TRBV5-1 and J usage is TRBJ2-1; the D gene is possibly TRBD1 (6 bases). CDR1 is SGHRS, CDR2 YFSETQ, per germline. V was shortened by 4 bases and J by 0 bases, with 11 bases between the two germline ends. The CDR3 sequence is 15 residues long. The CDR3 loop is CASSRGGDSYNEQFF. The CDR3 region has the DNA TGCGCCAGCAGCAGAGGGGGTGACTCCTACAATGAGCAGTTCTTC.

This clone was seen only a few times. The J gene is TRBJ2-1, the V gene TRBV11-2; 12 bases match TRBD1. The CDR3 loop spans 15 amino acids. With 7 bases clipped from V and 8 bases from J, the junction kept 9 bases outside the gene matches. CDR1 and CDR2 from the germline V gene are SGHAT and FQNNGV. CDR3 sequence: CASTLGQGAGYEQFF. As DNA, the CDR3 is TGTGCCAGCACCCTGGGACAGGGGGCTGGGTATGAGCAGTTCTTC.

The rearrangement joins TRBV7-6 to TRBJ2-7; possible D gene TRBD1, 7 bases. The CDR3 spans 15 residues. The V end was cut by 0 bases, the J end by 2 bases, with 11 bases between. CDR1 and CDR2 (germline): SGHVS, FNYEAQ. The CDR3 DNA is TGTGCCAGCAGCTTAGCGCCAGGGGGGCCCTACGAGCAGTACTTC. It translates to CASSLAPGGPYEQYF.

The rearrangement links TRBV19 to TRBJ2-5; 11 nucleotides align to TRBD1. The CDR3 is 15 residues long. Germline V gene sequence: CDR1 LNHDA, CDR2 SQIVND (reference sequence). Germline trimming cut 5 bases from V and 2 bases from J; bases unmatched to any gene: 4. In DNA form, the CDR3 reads TGTGCCAGTAGTGGGGGACAGGGGGTTCAAGAGACCCAGTACTTC. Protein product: CASSGGQGVQETQYF.

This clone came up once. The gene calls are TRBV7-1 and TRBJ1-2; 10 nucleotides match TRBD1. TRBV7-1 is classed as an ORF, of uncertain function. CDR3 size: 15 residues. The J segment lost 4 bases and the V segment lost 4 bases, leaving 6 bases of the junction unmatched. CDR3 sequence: CASSLAGTGVYGYTF. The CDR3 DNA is TGTGCCAGCAGCTTAGCTGGGACAGGGGTCTATGGCTACACCTTC.

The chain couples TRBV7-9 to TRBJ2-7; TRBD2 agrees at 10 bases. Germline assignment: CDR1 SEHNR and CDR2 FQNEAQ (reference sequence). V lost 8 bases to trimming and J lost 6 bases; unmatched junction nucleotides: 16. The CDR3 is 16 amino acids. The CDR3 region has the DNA TGTGCCAGCGGGTCGTGGCTAGCGGGAGTGGTCGGCGAGCAGTACTTC. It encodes CASGSWLAGVVGEQYF.

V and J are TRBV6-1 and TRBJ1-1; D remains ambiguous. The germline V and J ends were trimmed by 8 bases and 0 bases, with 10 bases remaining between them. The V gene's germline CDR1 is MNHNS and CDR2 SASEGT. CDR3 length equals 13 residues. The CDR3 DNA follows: TGTGCCAGCCAATTTGGGGTGAACACTGAAGCTTTCTTT. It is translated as CASQFGVNTEAFF.

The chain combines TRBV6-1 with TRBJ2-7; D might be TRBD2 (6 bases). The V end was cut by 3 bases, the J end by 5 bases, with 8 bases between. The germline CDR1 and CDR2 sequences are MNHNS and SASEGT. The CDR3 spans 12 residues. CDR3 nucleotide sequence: TGTGCCAGCAGTGATGGGGGGAACGAGCAGTACTTC. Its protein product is CASSDGGNEQYF.

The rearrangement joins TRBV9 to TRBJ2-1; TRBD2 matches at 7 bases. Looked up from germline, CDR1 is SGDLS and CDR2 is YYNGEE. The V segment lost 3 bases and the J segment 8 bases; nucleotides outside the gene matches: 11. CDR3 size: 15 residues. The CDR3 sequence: CASSASGGSDYEQFF. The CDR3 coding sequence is TGTGCCAGCAGCGCCTCGGGCGGGAGTGACTATGAGCAGTTCTTC.

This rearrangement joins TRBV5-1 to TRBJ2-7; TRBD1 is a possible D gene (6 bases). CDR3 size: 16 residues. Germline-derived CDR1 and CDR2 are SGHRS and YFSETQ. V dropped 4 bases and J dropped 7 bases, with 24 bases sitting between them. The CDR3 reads CASSAEQGIPTAEQYF. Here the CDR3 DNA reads TGCGCCAGCAGCGCCGAACAGGGCATCCCTACTGCGGAGCAGTACTTC.

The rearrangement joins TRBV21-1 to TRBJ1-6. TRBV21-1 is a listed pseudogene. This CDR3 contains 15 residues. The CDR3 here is CASSKARGRNSPLHF. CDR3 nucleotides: TGTGCCAGCAGCAAAGCCCGGGGGCGGAATTCACCCCTCCACTTT.

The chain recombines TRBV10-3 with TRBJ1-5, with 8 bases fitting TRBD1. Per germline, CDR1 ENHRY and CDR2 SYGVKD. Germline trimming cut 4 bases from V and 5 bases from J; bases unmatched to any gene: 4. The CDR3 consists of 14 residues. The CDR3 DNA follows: TGTGCCATCAGTGGGACAGGGCGAGATCAGCCCCAGCATTTT. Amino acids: CAISGTGRDQPQHF.